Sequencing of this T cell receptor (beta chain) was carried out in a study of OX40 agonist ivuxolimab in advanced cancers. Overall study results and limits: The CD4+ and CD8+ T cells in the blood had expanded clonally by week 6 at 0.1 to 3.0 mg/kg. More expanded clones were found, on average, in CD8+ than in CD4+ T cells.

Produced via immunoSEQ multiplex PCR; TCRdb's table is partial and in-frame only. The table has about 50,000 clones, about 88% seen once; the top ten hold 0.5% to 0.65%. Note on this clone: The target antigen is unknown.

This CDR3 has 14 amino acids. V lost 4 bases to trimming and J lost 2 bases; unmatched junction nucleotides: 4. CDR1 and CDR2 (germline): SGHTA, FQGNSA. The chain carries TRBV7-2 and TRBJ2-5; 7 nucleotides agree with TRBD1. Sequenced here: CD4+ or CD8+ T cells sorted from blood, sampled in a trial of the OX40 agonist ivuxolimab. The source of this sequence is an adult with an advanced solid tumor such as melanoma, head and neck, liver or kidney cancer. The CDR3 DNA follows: TGTGCCAGCAGCTCCCCGGGACAGCAAGAGACCCAGTACTTC. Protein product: CASSSPGQQETQYF.